These T cell receptor beta chains were read from a single sample in a study of cytomegalovirus exposure and HLA in healthy donors. Profiling relied on immunoSEQ multiplex PCR, and the TCRdb table lists in-frame clones only, not all of them. The table shows 150,000 to 200,000 clones, with more than 65% occurring only once. The material sequenced was PBMCs. The receptors here all came from a girl aged 2-10 years in good health and CMV-seropositive. CDR3s include the opening cysteine and the closing phenylalanine or tryptophan. Fields, in order: D gene, J gene, V gene, clone size, CDR3 length, CDR3 DNA, CDR3 protein. The D gene is left open where the match is weak. Clone sizes are given selectively: once, few, many, or a class where the clone is expanded.

. TRBJ2-7 TRBV27 . 15 TGTGCCAGCAGTTTGGCGGGGCCCGGCACCTACGAGCAGTACTTC CASSLAGPGTYEQYF
. TRBJ2-7 TRBV5-4 . 12 TGTGCCAGCAGCCTCCCAGGCTACGAGCAGTACTTC CASSLPGYEQYF
. TRBJ2-3 TRBV5-1 . 17 TGCGCCAGCAGCCTCGCGGGGCGACAGGGCCCGCCAGATACGCAGTATTTT CASSLAGRQGPPDTQYF
TRBD1 TRBJ2-3 TRBV5-1 . 14 TGCGCCAGCAGCCCGGACAGGGGGACAGATACGCAGTATTTT CASSPDRGTDTQYF
. TRBJ2-3 TRBV5-4 . 14 TGTGCCAGCAGCTTGGCCGGGGTAGCGAGTACGCAGTATTTT CASSLAGVASTQYF
TRBD1 TRBJ1-2 TRBV4-1 . 14 TGCGCCAGCAGCCAATCAGGACAGGTCTATGGCTACACCTTC CASSQSGQVYGYTF
. TRBJ2-2 TRBV27 once 13 TGTGCCAGCAGTTTACAGGGCACCGGGGAGCTGTTTTTT CASSLQGTGELFF
TRBD2 TRBJ2-1 TRBV7-3 . 19 TGTGCCAGCAGCCAGGGGACTAGCGAGATTCCGAGCTCCTACAATGAGCAGTTCTTC CASSQGTSEIPSSYNEQFF
. TRBJ1-6 TRBV15 . 18 TGTGCCACCAGCAGAGATTCGGGCAGGGGTTCTAGGAATTCACCCCTCCACTTT CATSRDSGRGSRNSPLHF
TRBD1 TRBJ2-2 TRBV27 once 15 TGTGCCAGCCGGGCCGGGACAGGGGTCACCGGGGAGCTGTTTTTT CASRAGTGVTGELFF
TRBD2 TRBJ2-1 TRBV6-5 . 14 TGTGCCAGCAGACGACTAGCTGGGGATAATGAGCAGTTCTTC CASRRLAGDNEQFF
TRBD2 TRBJ2-1 TRBV11-3 . 16 TGTGCCAGCAGCGGGCGCGGGAGGGCCGGACGGTATGAGCAGTTCTTC CASSGRGRAGRYEQFF
. TRBJ1-2 TRBV21-1 . 14 TGTGCCAGCAGCAAATTTAATACAGTTGGTGGCTACACCTTC CASSKFNTVGGYTF
. TRBJ2-7 TRBV10-2 . 13 TGCGCCAGCAGTGGGCAGGGTTTGAACGAGCAGTACTTC CASSGQGLNEQYF
TRBD1 TRBJ1-4 TRBV6-5 . 14 TGTGCCAGCAGGTCGACAGGGTCCTATGAAAAACTGTTTTTT CASRSTGSYEKLFF
TRBD2 TRBJ2-2 TRBV13 . 20 TGTGCCAGCAGCTTATTCCGCGGGGGATTCGAGGGAGTACCCACCGGGGAGCTGTTTTTT CASSLFRGGFEGVPTGELFF
. TRBJ1-2 TRBV27 . 14 TGTGCCAGCAGCTTTACGCCCCGGGGGTATGGCTACACCTTC CASSFTPRGYGYTF
TRBD1 TRBJ1-5 TRBV5-4 . 18 TGTGCCAGCAGCCTGCCCGGGACAGGGTGTTATAGCAATCAGCCCCAGCATTTT CASSLPGTGCYSNQPQHF
TRBD2 TRBJ2-3 TRBV9 . 16 TGTGCCAGCAGCGTACAAGCGGGGCCGAGCACAGATACGCAGTATTTT CASSVQAGPSTDTQYF
TRBD1 TRBJ1-4 TRBV5-1 . 16 TGCGCCAGCAGCTTGGATGGGACAGGGGGTACTGAAAAACTGTTTTTT CASSLDGTGGTEKLFF
TRBD2 TRBJ2-1 TRBV25-1 few 18 TGTGCCAGCAGTGAAGAAGTTAGCGGGGGGGCAAGGCACAATGAGCAGTTCTTC CASSEEVSGGARHNEQFF
. TRBJ1-1 TRBV9 . 14 TGTGCCAGCAGCACCGGGGGGCGGGTCACTGAAGCTTTCTTT CASSTGGRVTEAFF
TRBD2 TRBJ2-3 TRBV6-4 many 15 TGTGCCAGCAGTCCGACTAGCGGAAGCACAGATACGCAGTATTTT CASSPTSGSTDTQYF
. TRBJ2-7 TRBV6-5 few 14 TGTGCCAGCAGTTACGGGACTGATACCTACGAGCAGTACTTC CASSYGTDTYEQYF
. TRBJ1-3 TRBV6-6 . 14 TGTGCCAGCAGTCAGGGGTTCGCTGGAAACACCATATATTTT CASSQGFAGNTIYF
TRBD2 TRBJ2-7 TRBV4-1 . 13 TGCGCCAGCAGGGGACTAGCCGACTACGAGCAGTACTTC CASRGLADYEQYF